This TCR beta chain was captured in a study of TIL therapy for anti-PD-1-resistant metastatic lung cancer. This clone turned up a few times. Time point reported: pre-treatment sample, taken before nivolumab and TIL therapy. Pleural nodules or supraclavicular lymph nodes made up most of the excised metastases sampled. This CDR3 has 13 residues. Looked up from germline, CDR1 is SQVTM and CDR2 is ANQGSEA. This was the immunoSEQ v3 assay. The repertoire was sequenced with immunoSEQ multiplex PCR; TCRdb's copy has only in-frame clones and lacks some. This table has about 100,000 clones, roughly 65% appearing once.

The specimen comprised tumor tissue, sampled at baseline. The source of this sequence is a person between 25 and 80 years old with non-small cell lung cancer. This chain uses TRBV29-1 with TRBJ1-6; 11 bases map to TRBD1. The CDR3 DNA reads TGCAGTTTTGGACAGGGGGCCGGTTCACCCCTCCACTTT. Translation: CSFGQGAGSPLHF.